This TCR beta chain was identified in a study of CD8+CD57+ T cells in acquired aplastic anemia. The CDR3 is 13 residues long. V was shortened by 4 bases and J by 5 bases, with 9 bases between the two germline ends. In germline, CDR1 is SNHLY, CDR2 FYNNEI. Template material for TCR beta VDJ and CDR3 profiling consisted of genomic DNA. One entry per CDR3 protein, called by TCRdb with MiXCR from the reads. The data contain under 350,000 distinct CDR3 sequences, approximately 57% of them singletons. This TCR was recovered from a human donor with severe aplastic anemia or a healthy control (not recorded which). J is TRBJ2-1 and V is TRBV2; no reliable D call. The sequenced sample consisted of sorted CD4+, CD8+, or CD8+CD57+ T cells (not recorded which) from PBMCs. The CDR3 loop is CASSGQRDNEQFF. Written as DNA, the CDR3 is TGTGCCAGCAGTGGGCAGCGAGACAATGAGCAGTTCTTC.